This T cell receptor beta chain is from a study of cytomegalovirus exposure and HLA in healthy donors. Study findings and constraints: An observed cluster of highly shared sequence variants was recorded as a likely sequencing artifact.

V was cut by 7 bases and J by 3 bases, with 10 bases left in between. The length of the CDR3 is 13 residues. Germline loops: CDR1 ENHRY, CDR2 SYGVKD. This clone was found a few times. The antigen remains unidentified. Primers included in the PCR were 60 Vbeta and 13 Jbeta primers. Sequencing was performed with immunoSEQ multiplex PCR; in TCRdb, only in-frame clones are kept and a portion is missing. The sample lists around 150,000 clones; over 8% were seen once. The sequenced sample was PBMCs. The rearrangement uses TRBV10-3 and TRBJ2-1; tentative D call: TRBD1 (6 bases). The TCR was taken from a male donor in good health and CMV-seronegative. The CDR3 loop reads CAIMRGSYNEQFF. DNA of the CDR3: TGTGCCATCATGAGGGGGAGCTACAATGAGCAGTTCTTC.